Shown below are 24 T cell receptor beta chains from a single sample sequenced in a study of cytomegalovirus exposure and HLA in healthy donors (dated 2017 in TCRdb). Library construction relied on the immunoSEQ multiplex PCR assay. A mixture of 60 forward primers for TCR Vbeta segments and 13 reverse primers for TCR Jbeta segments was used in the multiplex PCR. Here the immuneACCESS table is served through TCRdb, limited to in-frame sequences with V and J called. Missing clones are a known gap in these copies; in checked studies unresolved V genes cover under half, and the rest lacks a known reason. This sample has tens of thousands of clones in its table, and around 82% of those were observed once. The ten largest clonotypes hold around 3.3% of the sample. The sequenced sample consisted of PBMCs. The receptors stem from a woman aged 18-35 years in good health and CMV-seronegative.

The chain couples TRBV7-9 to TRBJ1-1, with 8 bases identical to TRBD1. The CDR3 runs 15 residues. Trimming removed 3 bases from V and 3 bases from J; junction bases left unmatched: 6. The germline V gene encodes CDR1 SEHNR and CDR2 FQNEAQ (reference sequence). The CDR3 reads CASSFFQGAYTEAFF. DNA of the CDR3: TGTGCCAGCAGCTTCTTTCAGGGGGCTTACACTGAAGCTTTCTTT.

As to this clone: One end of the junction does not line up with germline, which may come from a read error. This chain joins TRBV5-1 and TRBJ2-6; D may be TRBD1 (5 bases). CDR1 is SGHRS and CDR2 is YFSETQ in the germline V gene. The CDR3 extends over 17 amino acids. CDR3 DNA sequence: TGCGCCAGCAGCGAAGCTACCCCTTACTCTGGGGCCAACGGCCTGACTTTC. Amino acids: CASSEATPYSGANGLTF.

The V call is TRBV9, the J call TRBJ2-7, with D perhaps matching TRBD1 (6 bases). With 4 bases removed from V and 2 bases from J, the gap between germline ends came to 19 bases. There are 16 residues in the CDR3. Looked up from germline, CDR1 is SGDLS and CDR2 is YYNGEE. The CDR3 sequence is CASSPSQGPRAYEQYF. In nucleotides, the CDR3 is TGTGCCAGCAGCCCTTCCCAGGGGCCACGAGCCTACGAGCAGTACTTC.

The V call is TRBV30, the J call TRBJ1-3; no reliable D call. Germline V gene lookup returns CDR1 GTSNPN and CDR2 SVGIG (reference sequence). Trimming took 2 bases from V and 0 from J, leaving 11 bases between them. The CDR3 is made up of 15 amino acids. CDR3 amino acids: CAWSPMGSSGNTIYF. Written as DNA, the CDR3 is TGTGCCTGGAGTCCAATGGGGAGCTCTGGAAACACCATATATTTT.

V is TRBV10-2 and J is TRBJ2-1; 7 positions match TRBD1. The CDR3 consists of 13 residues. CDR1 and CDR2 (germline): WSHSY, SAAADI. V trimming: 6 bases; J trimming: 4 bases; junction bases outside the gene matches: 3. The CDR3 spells CASRRGQYNEQFF. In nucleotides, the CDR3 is TGCGCCAGCAGGAGGGGGCAATACAATGAGCAGTTCTTC.

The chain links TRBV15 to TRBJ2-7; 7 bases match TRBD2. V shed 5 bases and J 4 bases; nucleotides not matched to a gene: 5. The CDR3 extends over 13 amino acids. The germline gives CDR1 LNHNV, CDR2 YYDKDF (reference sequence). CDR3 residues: CATSEGRGYEQYF. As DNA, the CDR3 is TGTGCCACCAGCGAAGGGAGGGGTTACGAGCAGTACTTC.

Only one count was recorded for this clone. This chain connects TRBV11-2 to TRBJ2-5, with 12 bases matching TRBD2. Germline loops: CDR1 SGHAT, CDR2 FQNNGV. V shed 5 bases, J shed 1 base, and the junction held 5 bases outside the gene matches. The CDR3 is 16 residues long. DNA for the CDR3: TGTGCCAGCAGCCCGGGACTAGCGGGCCTCCAAGAGACCCAGTACTTC. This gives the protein CASSPGLAGLQETQYF. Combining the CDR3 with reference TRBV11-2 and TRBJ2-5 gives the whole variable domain EAGVAQSPRYKIIEKRQSVAFWCNPISGHATLYWYQQILGQGPKLLIQFQNNGVVDDSQLPKDRFSAERLKGVDSTLKIQPAKLEDSAVYLCASSPGLAGLQETQYFGPGTRLLVL.

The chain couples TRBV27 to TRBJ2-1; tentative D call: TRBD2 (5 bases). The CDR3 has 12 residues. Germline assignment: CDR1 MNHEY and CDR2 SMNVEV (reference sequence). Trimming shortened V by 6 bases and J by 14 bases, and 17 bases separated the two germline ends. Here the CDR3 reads CASSPQSPTKFF. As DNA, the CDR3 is TGTGCCAGCAGCCCCCAGTCCCCGACTAAGTTCTTC.

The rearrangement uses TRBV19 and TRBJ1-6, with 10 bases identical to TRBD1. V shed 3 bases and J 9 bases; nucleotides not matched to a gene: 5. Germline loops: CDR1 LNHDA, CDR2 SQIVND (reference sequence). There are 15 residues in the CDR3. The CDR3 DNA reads TGTGCCAGTAGTATTGGGGGACAGGGGCCTTCACCCCTCCACTTT. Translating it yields CASSIGGQGPSPLHF.

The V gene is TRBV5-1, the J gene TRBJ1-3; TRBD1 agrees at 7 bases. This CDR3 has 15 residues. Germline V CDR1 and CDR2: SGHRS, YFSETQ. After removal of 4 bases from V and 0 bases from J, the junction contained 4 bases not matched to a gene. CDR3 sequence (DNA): TGCGCCAGCAGCCGCACAGGGGACTCTGGAAACACCATATATTTT. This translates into CASSRTGDSGNTIYF.

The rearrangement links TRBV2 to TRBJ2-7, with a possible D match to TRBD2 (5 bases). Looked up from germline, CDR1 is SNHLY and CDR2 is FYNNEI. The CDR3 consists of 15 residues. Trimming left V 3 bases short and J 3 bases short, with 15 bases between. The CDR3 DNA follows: TGTGCCAGCAGTGATTTCACACCACTAGACTACGAGCAGTACTTC. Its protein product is CASSDFTPLDYEQYF.

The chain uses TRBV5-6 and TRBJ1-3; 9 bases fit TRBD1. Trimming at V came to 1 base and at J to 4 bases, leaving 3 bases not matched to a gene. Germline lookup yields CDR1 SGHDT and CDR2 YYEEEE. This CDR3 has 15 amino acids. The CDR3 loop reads CASSLPGQGGNTIYF. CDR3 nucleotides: TGTGCCAGCAGCTTGCCGGGACAGGGAGGAAACACCATATATTTT.

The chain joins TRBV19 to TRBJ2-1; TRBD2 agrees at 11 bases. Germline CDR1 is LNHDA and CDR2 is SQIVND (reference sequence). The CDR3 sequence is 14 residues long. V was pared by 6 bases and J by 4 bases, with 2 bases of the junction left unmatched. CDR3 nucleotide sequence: TGTGCCAGTAGACTAGCGGGAGCTTACAATGAGCAGTTCTTC. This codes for CASRLAGAYNEQFF.

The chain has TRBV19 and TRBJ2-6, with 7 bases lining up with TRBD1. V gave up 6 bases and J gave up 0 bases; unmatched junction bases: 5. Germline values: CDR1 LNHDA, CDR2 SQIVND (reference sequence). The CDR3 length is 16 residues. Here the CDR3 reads CASSPGQLSGANVLTF. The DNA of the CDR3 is TGTGCCAGTAGCCCGGGACAGCTCTCTGGGGCCAACGTCCTGACTTTC.

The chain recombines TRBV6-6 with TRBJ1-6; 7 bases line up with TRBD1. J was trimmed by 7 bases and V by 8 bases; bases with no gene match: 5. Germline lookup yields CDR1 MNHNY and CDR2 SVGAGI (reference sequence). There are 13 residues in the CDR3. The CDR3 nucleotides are TGTGCCAGCGCAACAGGGGCCAATTCACCCCTCCACTTT. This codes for CASATGANSPLHF.

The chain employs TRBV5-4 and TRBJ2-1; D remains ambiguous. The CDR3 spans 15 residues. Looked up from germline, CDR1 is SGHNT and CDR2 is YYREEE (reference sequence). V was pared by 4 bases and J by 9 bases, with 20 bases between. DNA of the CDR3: TGTGCCAGCAGCCCCGACCCCGGGTATTTAGGTGAGCAGTTCTTC. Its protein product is CASSPDPGYLGEQFF.

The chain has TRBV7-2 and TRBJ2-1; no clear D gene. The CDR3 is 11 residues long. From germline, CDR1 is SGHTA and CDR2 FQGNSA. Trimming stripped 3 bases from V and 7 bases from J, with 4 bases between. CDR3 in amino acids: CASSFTNEQFF. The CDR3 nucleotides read TGTGCCAGCAGCTTCACTAATGAGCAGTTCTTC.

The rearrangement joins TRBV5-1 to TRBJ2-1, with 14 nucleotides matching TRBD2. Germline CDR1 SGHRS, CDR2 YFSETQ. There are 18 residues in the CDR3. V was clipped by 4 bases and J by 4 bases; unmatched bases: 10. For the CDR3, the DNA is TGCGCCAGCAGCGGTCAGGGACTAGCGGGAGTATTTTACAATGAGCAGTTCTTC. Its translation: CASSGQGLAGVFYNEQFF.

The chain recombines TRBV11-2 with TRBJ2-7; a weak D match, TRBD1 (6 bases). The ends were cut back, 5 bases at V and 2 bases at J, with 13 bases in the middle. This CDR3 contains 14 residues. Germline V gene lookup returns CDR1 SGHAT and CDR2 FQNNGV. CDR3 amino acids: CASSPIRDTYEQYF. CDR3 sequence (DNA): TGTGCCAGCAGCCCTATCCGGGACACCTACGAGCAGTACTTC.

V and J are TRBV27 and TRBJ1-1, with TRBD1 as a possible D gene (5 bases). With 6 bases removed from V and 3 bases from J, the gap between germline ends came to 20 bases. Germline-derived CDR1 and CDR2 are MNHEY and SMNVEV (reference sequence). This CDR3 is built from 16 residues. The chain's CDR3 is CASSNTHKLTDTEAFF. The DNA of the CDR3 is TGTGCCAGCAGCAATACCCATAAACTGACAGACACTGAAGCTTTCTTT.

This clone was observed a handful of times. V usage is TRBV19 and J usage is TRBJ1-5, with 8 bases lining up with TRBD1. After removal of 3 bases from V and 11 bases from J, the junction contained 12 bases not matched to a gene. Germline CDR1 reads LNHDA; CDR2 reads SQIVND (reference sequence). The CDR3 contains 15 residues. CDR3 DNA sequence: TGTGCCAGTAGTATTGGCAGACAGGGGAAGGGATCCCAGCATTTT. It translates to CASSIGRQGKGSQHF.

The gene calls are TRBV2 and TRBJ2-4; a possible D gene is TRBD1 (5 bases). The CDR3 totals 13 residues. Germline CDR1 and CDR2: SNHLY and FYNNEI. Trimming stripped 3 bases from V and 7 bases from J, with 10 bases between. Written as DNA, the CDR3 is TGTGCCAGCAGTGAGTCCAGGGTGAACATTCAGTACTTC. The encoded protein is CASSESRVNIQYF.

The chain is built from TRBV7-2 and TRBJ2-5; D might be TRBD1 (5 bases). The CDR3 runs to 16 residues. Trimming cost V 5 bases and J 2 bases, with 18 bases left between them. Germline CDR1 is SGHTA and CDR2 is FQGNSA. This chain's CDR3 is CASSPRQPYGQETQYF. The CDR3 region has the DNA TGTGCCAGCAGCCCTCGACAGCCATACGGTCAAGAGACCCAGTACTTC.

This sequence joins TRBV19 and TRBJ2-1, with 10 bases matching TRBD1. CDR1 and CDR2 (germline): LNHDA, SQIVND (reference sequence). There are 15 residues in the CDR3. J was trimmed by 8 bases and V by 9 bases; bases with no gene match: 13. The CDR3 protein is CASPNSGTGAHEQFF. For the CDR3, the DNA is TGTGCCAGCCCTAATTCCGGGACAGGGGCCCATGAGCAGTTCTTC.